One and the same sample provided the 10 T cell receptor beta chains below, sequenced in a study of Ad26.COV2.S vaccination and SARS-CoV-2 variants. Measured with immunoSEQ multiplex PCR; TCRdb has only the in-frame clones, and not every one. Of over 400,000 clones in the sample, 90% were seen once. The treatment is: some 20 received Ad26.COV2.S at low or high dose, single or two shots; 5 received placebo; per-sample allocation not given. Sampling happened 63 days after the first vaccine or placebo injection. Sequences were derived from peripheral blood, sampled in a trial of Ad26.COV2.S vaccine versus placebo. The receptors derive from a person between 18 and 65 years old who received the Ad26.COV2.S COVID-19 vaccine or a placebo.

The V and J genes are TRBV5-1 and TRBJ2-5, with a possible D match to TRBD1 (5 bases). The length of the CDR3 is 13 residues. CDR1 and CDR2 (germline): SGHRS, YFSETQ. The V end lost 4 bases, the J end lost 1 base, and 8 bases lay between the germline ends. CDR3: CASSRDSQETQYF. The DNA of the CDR3 is TGCGCCAGCAGCCGCGACAGCCAAGAGACCCAGTACTTC.

This clone was picked up one time. CDR3 protein: CASSKDLGTFGGELFF. CDR3 nucleotides: TGTGCCAGCAGTAAAGACCTCGGGACTTTCGGCGGGGAGCTGTTTTTT. The V call is TRBV28, the J call TRBJ2-2, with D perhaps matching TRBD2 (6 bases). This CDR3 is built from 16 residues. Germline-derived CDR1 and CDR2 are MDHEN and SYDVKM. The V end was cut by 5 bases, the J end by 7 bases, with 20 bases between.

This clone occurred once. The genes are TRBV6-2 or TRBV6-3 and TRBJ2-5; no clear D. Germline CDR1 MNHEY, CDR2 SVGEGT. CDR3 length: 12 residues. V was clipped by 4 bases and J by 5 bases, with 8 bases between them. Here the CDR3 reads CASSLSVETQYF. The CDR3 nucleotides read TGTGCCAGCAGTTTATCAGTGGAGACCCAGTACTTC.

The J gene is TRBJ1-2, the V gene TRBV5-4; maybe TRBD1 (5 bases). Germline lookup yields CDR1 SGHNT and CDR2 YYREEE (reference sequence). Between the trimmed V and J ends, which lost 4 bases and 6 bases, there was a span of 16 bases. The CDR3 consists of 14 residues. CDR3: CASSPLGGGHGYTF. Written as DNA, the CDR3 is TGTGCCAGCAGCCCGCTGGGGGGAGGGCATGGCTACACCTTC.

The chain employs TRBV5-1 and TRBJ1-2; a possible D gene is TRBD1 (6 bases). V gave up 2 bases and J gave up 0 bases, with 11 bases separating them. Germline-derived CDR1 and CDR2 are SGHRS and YFSETQ. CDR3 length: 15 amino acids. The CDR3 protein is CASSFQGSSNYGYTF. The CDR3 DNA reads as TGCGCCAGCAGCTTCCAGGGGTCCTCTAACTATGGCTACACCTTC.

The chain recombines TRBV29-1 with TRBJ1-2, with 11 bases aligning to TRBD1. The J segment lost 6 bases and the V segment lost 1 base, leaving 7 bases of the junction unmatched. The CDR3 contains 15 residues. CDR1 and CDR2 from the germline V gene are SQVTM and ANQGSEA. The CDR3 nucleotides read TGCAGCGTTGAAGCCGGACAGGGGGCAGTGAATGGCTACACCTTC. This gives the protein CSVEAGQGAVNGYTF.

The chain links TRBV3-1 (or the pseudogene TRBV3-2) to TRBJ2-5, with D perhaps matching TRBD1 (6 bases). The CDR3 sequence is 14 residues long. The V and J ends lost 4 bases and 4 bases respectively, with 13 bases between them. Germline-derived CDR1 and CDR2 are LGHDT and YNNKEL (reference sequence). CDR3 protein: CASSPQGIGETQYF. The CDR3 DNA reads as TGTGCCAGCAGCCCGCAGGGGATTGGAGAGACCCAGTACTTC.

The V call is TRBV6-5, the J call TRBJ1-2; D gene uncertain. This CDR3 region has 14 residues. Between the trimmed V and J ends, which lost 0 bases and 8 bases, there was a span of 13 bases. The V gene's germline CDR1 is MNHEY and CDR2 SVGAGI. DNA for the CDR3: TGTGCCAGCAGTTACTCGTCAGCTACGGGCGGCTACACCTTC. Protein: CASSYSSATGGYTF.

This clone was seen once. The chain employs TRBV5-1 and TRBJ2-7, with D perhaps TRBD2 (6 bases). The germline V and J ends were trimmed by 4 bases and 7 bases, with 24 bases remaining between them. Germline V gives CDR1 SGHRS, CDR2 YFSETQ. The CDR3 covers 16 residues. The CDR3 spells CASSTGTLVLSREQYF. In nucleotides, the CDR3 is TGCGCCAGCAGCACCGGGACTCTCGTCCTCAGCAGGGAGCAGTACTTC.

On this clone: Other DNA sequences within the sample encode an identical CDR3. The genes are TRBV19 and TRBJ2-5, with a possible D match to TRBD1 (5 bases). The CDR3 has 12 amino acids. Trimming cost V 4 bases and J 5 bases, with 8 bases left between them. Germline V gene data show CDR1 as LNHDA and CDR2 as SQIVND (reference sequence). This CDR3 is CASSRGGETQYF. In DNA, the CDR3 is TGTGCCAGTAGTAGGGGCGGTGAGACCCAGTACTTC.